This is a list of T cell receptor beta chains from one sample in a study of CD8 T cells in ankylosing spondylitis. TCRdb used MiXCR to reprocess the 5' RACE reads, holding one entry per CDR3 protein. The sample contains 350,000 to 450,000 distinct CDR3 sequences, more than 25% of which appear only once. The specimen sequenced was blood, either unsorted or a sorted T cell fraction (not recorded which). The receptors were sampled from a male donor with ankylosing spondylitis. Both conserved end residues are part of each CDR3. The D gene is left open where the match is weak. The listing skips clone size in some rows; elsewhere it reads once, few, many or a size class.

J | size | D | V | DNA | CDR3
TRBJ1-4 | NA | NA | TRBV24-1 | TGTGCCACCAGTGAGGGCACTTCTAATGAAAAACTGTTTTTT | CATSEGTSNEKLFF
TRBJ2-2 | NA | NA | TRBV24-1 | TGTGCCACCAAACGAGGGGGTCCGAACACCGGGGAGCTGTTTTTT | CATKRGGPNTGELFF
TRBJ2-3 | NA | NA | TRBV29-1 | TGCAGCGAAATCACAGATACGCAGTATTTT | CSEITDTQYF
TRBJ2-5 | NA | NA | TRBV5-1 | TGCGCCAGCAGCTTTAAAGACCTTGGCGAGACCCAGTACTTC | CASSFKDLGETQYF
TRBJ1-1 | NA | NA | TRBV20-1 | TGCAGTGCTAGAGTTGACGACACTGAAGCTTTCTTT | CSARVDDTEAFF
TRBJ2-1 | NA | TRBD2 | TRBV24-1 | TGTGCCACCAGTCGGGGGGAGTCCTACAATGAGCAGTTCTTC | CATSRGESYNEQFF
TRBJ2-2 | NA | NA | TRBV20-1 | TGCAGTGCTAGAGATCTCAGGAGGGGGCGGGTAATGGGGGAGCTGTTTTTT | CSARDLRRGRVMGELFF
TRBJ2-7 | NA | NA | TRBV20-1 | TGCAGTGCTCCCTACGGGACAACCACCTACGAGCAGTACTTC | CSAPYGTTTYEQYF
TRBJ2-5 | NA | NA | TRBV29-1 | TGCAGCGTTGACTCCAAACAGGGCTACCAAGAGACCCAGTACTTC | CSVDSKQGYQETQYF
TRBJ2-1 | few | NA | TRBV24-1 | TGTGCCACCAGTGACAGTTTTTACAATGAGCAGTTCTTC | CATSDSFYNEQFF
TRBJ1-1 | NA | NA | TRBV12-3/TRBV12-4 | TGTGCCAGCAGAATCAGGGGTAACACTGAAGCTTTCTTT | CASRIRGNTEAFF
TRBJ1-6 | NA | NA | TRBV2 | TGTGCCAGCAGTGTGACCTATAATTCACCCCTCCACTTT | CASSVTYNSPLHF